A selection of T cell receptor beta chains follows, all from one sample in a study of shared clonotypes between healthy human individuals. Assay used: immunoSEQ multiplex PCR; TCRdb lists only in-frame clones, some missing. This sample yields millions of clones, of which 90% to 95% are seen a single time; around 0.15% belongs to the top ten. Sequenced: naive CD4+ T cells sorted from blood. The receptors here all came from a man between 18 and 35 years old in good health. Both conserved end residues are part of each CDR3. D genes are given only for firm matches. Only part of the rows carry a size: once, few, many, or a class if the clone is expanded.

TRBV6-5,TRBJ2-7,NA,NA,TGTGCCAGCAGCCCGGCCGGGAGCCACGAGCAGTACTTC,CASSPAGSHEQYF
TRBV29-1,TRBJ2-3,NA,TRBD2,TGCAGCCGAGCGGGAGGGTCGACAGATACGCAGTATTTT,CSRAGGSTDTQYF
TRBV21-1,TRBJ2-7,NA,NA,TGTGCCAGCAGCAAAGGTCGACAGCCCTACGAGCAGTACTTC,CASSKGRQPYEQYF
TRBV29-1,TRBJ1-1,NA,NA,TGCAGCGTTGAAGTGACAGCTATGAACACTGAAGCTTTCTTT,CSVEVTAMNTEAFF
TRBV7-2,TRBJ2-3,NA,NA,TGTGCCAGCAGCTTAGCAGGGAGAATCACAGATACGCAGTATTTT,CASSLAGRITDTQYF
TRBV10-3,TRBJ1-2,few,NA,TGTGCCAATGCCCAGGGGAGCTATGGCTACACCTTC,CANAQGSYGYTF
TRBV5-4,TRBJ1-2,few,NA,TGTGCCAGCAGCGCGGGACCGGAGCACACCTTC,CASSAGPEHTF
TRBV6-6,TRBJ1-5,NA,TRBD1,TGTGCCAGCAGCCGACAGGGGCTCAGCAATCAGCCCCAGCATTTT,CASSRQGLSNQPQHF
TRBV10-1,TRBJ2-4,once,TRBD1,TGCGCCAGCAGTGAGATTGACAGGGGTCTAGCCAAAAACATTCAGTACTTC,CASSEIDRGLAKNIQYF
TRBV6-5,TRBJ1-5,NA,NA,TGTGCCAGCAGACCGGGCGGCTATAGCAATCAGCCCCAGCATTTT,CASRPGGYSNQPQHF
TRBV19,TRBJ2-7,NA,TRBD2,TGTGCCAGTAGTAGGATGGGACTAGGGGCGTCCGAGCAGTACTTC,CASSRMGLGASEQYF
TRBV6-5,TRBJ2-3,NA,NA,TGTGCCAGCAGGAAAGGAGATACGCAGTATTTT,CASRKGDTQYF
TRBV5-1,TRBJ2-1,NA,NA,TGCGCCAGCAGCTCCACCCCGCACTACAATGAGCAGTTCTTC,CASSSTPHYNEQFF
TRBV30,TRBJ1-4,NA,TRBD1,TGTGCCGTAATGGGACAGGGAGTTTCTAATGAAAAACTGTTTTTT,CAVMGQGVSNEKLFF
TRBV5-8,TRBJ1-1,NA,NA,TGTGCCAGCAGCTTGGGGCGGAGGAACACTGAAGCTTTCTTT,CASSLGRRNTEAFF
TRBV5-1,TRBJ2-7,NA,TRBD1,TGCGCCAGCAGCTTGGCGGGACAGGGCTACGAGCAGTACTTC,CASSLAGQGYEQYF
TRBV18,TRBJ2-3,once,NA,TGTGCCAGCTCACCCATAGGGGCAGGGGGCACAGATACGCAGTATTTT,CASSPIGAGGTDTQYF
TRBV10-2,TRBJ2-3,NA,TRBD2,TGCGCCAGCAGTGAAGGAGCGGGAAGGGCAGATACGCAGTATTTT,CASSEGAGRADTQYF
TRBV10-3,TRBJ1-5,NA,NA,TGTGCCATCAGTGAGGGGAATCAGCCCCAGCATTTT,CAISEGNQPQHF
TRBV4-2,TRBJ1-2,NA,NA,TGTGCCAGCAGCCAAGACAGGGGAATATATGGCTACACCTTC,CASSQDRGIYGYTF
TRBV28,TRBJ1-2,NA,NA,TGTGCCAGCAGTTTAGGGTTGGGGGCTCACTATGGCTACACCTTC,CASSLGLGAHYGYTF
TRBV5-1,TRBJ1-1,NA,TRBD1,TGCGCCAGCAGTGAGCAGGGGGGGAACACTGAAGCTTTCTTT,CASSEQGGNTEAFF
TRBV5-6,TRBJ2-6,once,NA,TGTGCCAGCAGCACAGCCGGGACGACCTACTCTGGGGCCAACGTCCTGACTTTC,CASSTAGTTYSGANVLTF
TRBV6-4,TRBJ2-5,once,NA,TGTGCCAGCAGTGACTCCGACTCCCGATACATTCAAGAGACCCAGTACTTC,CASSDSDSRYIQETQYF
TRBV7-2,TRBJ1-2,NA,NA,TGTGCCAGCAGCTTATCCAGGGATAAAGGCTACACCTTC,CASSLSRDKGYTF
TRBV7-9,TRBJ2-7,NA,TRBD1,TGTGCCAGCAGCCTGACAGGGTCGTCCTACGAGCAGTACTTC,CASSLTGSSYEQYF
TRBV6-5,TRBJ1-1,NA,TRBD1,TGTGCCAGCAGTTCACCAACAGGGGGCCGGACTGAAGCTTTCTTT,CASSSPTGGRTEAFF
TRBV11-2,TRBJ2-5,NA,NA,TGTGCCAGCAGCTTTAAAGTGGGGGAGACCCAGTACTTC,CASSFKVGETQYF
TRBV6-5,TRBJ2-2,NA,NA,TGTGCCCTCAGGGGGGGCACCGGGGAGCTGTTTTTT,CALRGGTGELFF
TRBV12-5,TRBJ1-5,NA,NA,TGTGCTAGTGGTGGGTTTGGTCGGAATCAGCCCCAGCATTTT,CASGGFGRNQPQHF
TRBV5-1,TRBJ1-6,NA,TRBD1,TGCGCCAGCAGCTTGGGGGACAGCGAAGGACGCTCACCCCTCCACTTT,CASSLGDSEGRSPLHF
TRBV9,TRBJ1-6,NA,TRBD1,TGTGCCAGCAGCACGGGACAGGGAACCCTCCACTTT,CASSTGQGTLHF
TRBV6-1,TRBJ1-6,NA,NA,TGTGCCAGCAGTGAAGGGGTCTCCTATAATTCACCCCTCCACTTT,CASSEGVSYNSPLHF
TRBV29-1,TRBJ2-7,NA,TRBD2,TGCAGCGTCCGACCCTTAGGGTCTAGCGGGAGCTACGAGCAGTACTTC,CSVRPLGSSGSYEQYF
TRBV6-5,TRBJ2-7,once,TRBD2,TGTGCCAGCAGTTACTCGTCTAGCGGGGTCTACGAGCAGTACTTC,CASSYSSSGVYEQYF
TRBV28,TRBJ2-3,NA,NA,TGTGCCAGCAGTTTCTTAATCTCGTTAGGGGATTCCACAGATACGCAGTATTTT,CASSFLISLGDSTDTQYF
TRBV25-1,TRBJ2-1,NA,TRBD2,TGTGCCAGCAGTGAATCCCTCCTAGCGGGAGTACGCAATGAGCAGTTCTTC,CASSESLLAGVRNEQFF
TRBV7-2,TRBJ2-5,NA,NA,TGTGCCAGCAGCTTATGGGATACGGAGACCCAGTACTTC,CASSLWDTETQYF
TRBV6-6,TRBJ2-7,NA,NA,TGTGCCAGCAGTTACTCCGGAGAGAAGTACTTC,CASSYSGEKYF
TRBV5-6,TRBJ2-3,once,TRBD2,TGTGCCAGCAGCTCCCCAGGGAGGGGAACAGATACGCAGTATTTT,CASSSPGRGTDTQYF
TRBV10-3,TRBJ1-2,NA,NA,TGTGCCATCGAGGGTGGGGACTATGGCTACACCTTC,CAIEGGDYGYTF
TRBV6-5,TRBJ2-7,NA,NA,TGTGCCAGCGGAGTCTACGAGCAGTACTTC,CASGVYEQYF
TRBV6-6,TRBJ2-7,NA,NA,TGTGCCAGCCGTTATTCAGGGACGGAAAGCGAGCAGTACTTC,CASRYSGTESEQYF
TRBV7-3,TRBJ2-5,NA,NA,TGTGCCAGCAGCCCGGGGGCGGAGACCCAGTACTTC,CASSPGAETQYF
TRBV4-1,TRBJ1-2,NA,NA,TGCGCCAGCAGCCAATTGCCATATTATGGCTACACCTTC,CASSQLPYYGYTF
TRBV14,TRBJ1-1,NA,TRBD1,TGTGCCAGCAGCCCCCCCTGGGGACGACAGGGGGAGAACACTGAAGCTTTCTTT,CASSPPWGRQGENTEAFF
TRBV6-6,TRBJ2-7,NA,TRBD2,TGTGCCAGCAGTTACGGCGGGGGGACTATCTACGAGCAGTACTTC,CASSYGGGTIYEQYF
TRBV9,TRBJ2-7,NA,TRBD2,TGTGCCAGCAGCGCAACCGGGGGGGCGAGCTCCTACGAGCAGTACTTC,CASSATGGASSYEQYF
TRBV6-4,TRBJ2-3,NA,NA,TGTGCCAGCAGTGACCACAACACAGATACGCAGTATTTT,CASSDHNTDTQYF
TRBV11-3,TRBJ1-2,NA,TRBD1,TGTGCCAGCAGGCCCGGGACAGGGGAAAACTATGGCTACACCTTC,CASRPGTGENYGYTF
TRBV6-6,TRBJ1-1,NA,NA,TGTGCCAGCAGTTCCTCACAGTGGATGGGTGAAGCTTTCTTT,CASSSSQWMGEAFF
TRBV2,TRBJ2-3,NA,NA,TGTGCCAGCAGTGAATGGGGTGGAGGACAGAGACTAAGCACAGATACGCAGTATTTT,CASSEWGGGQRLSTDTQYF
TRBV29-1,TRBJ2-7,NA,NA,TGCAGCGTTGCCATCGCCTCCGTCACCTACGAGCAGTACTTC,CSVAIASVTYEQYF
TRBV5-1,TRBJ1-4,few,NA,TGCGCCAGCAGCTCCGGACAGCCTAATGAAAAACTGTTTTTT,CASSSGQPNEKLFF
TRBV30,TRBJ2-5,NA,NA,TGTGCCTGGACTCACGGGGAGGTTCGGGAGACCCAGTACTTC,CAWTHGEVRETQYF
TRBV9,TRBJ2-3,NA,NA,TGTGCCAGCAGCGTAGGTAGTAGCGGATACACAGATACGCAGTATTTT,CASSVGSSGYTDTQYF
TRBV10-2,TRBJ2-3,NA,TRBD1,TGCGCCAGCAGGGCCGAGCGGACAGGGTTGACAGATACGCAGTATTTT,CASRAERTGLTDTQYF
TRBV30,TRBJ2-3,NA,NA,TGTGCCTGGACCCCGGGCTTAAAAAACACAGATACGCAGTATTTT,CAWTPGLKNTDTQYF
TRBV28,TRBJ2-7,NA,TRBD1,TGTGCCAGCACCCGATTGGGACAGAACTCCTACGAGCAGTACTTC,CASTRLGQNSYEQYF
TRBV7-7,TRBJ2-3,NA,NA,TGTGCTAGCAGCTTAGAAGGGGCAGGGGAAACAGATACGCAGTATTTT,CASSLEGAGETDTQYF